The following is a T cell receptor (beta chain) sequence with its context. The sample comes from a study of OX40 agonist ivuxolimab in advanced cancers. Produced via immunoSEQ multiplex PCR; TCRdb's table is partial and in-frame only. This repertoire shows around 50,000 clones, about nine tenths found once; its top ten account for roughly an eighth. Germline CDR1 MNHEY, CDR2 SMNVEV (reference sequence). The germline V and J ends were trimmed by 5 bases and 4 bases, with 14 bases remaining between them. The length of the CDR3 is 14 residues. The specimen was CD4+ or CD8+ T cells sorted from blood, collected in a trial of the OX40 agonist ivuxolimab. The TCR was taken from an adult with an advanced solid tumor such as melanoma, head and neck, liver or kidney cancer. The genes are TRBV27 and TRBJ1-2; D may be TRBD1 (6 bases). The CDR3 nucleotides are TGTGCCAGCAGTCCCATCGGGGGGGCCTATGGCTACACCTTC. Translating gives CASSPIGGAYGYTF.